This is a list of T cell receptor beta chains from one sample in a study of T cell responses to AZD1222 COVID-19 vaccine. Method: immunoSEQ multiplex PCR; TCRdb's copy keeps in-frame clones and lacks some. The sample includes 130,000 to 150,000 clones, just over 90% of them seen just once. This material consisted of peripheral blood, taken on day 0 of MenACWY control vaccination. These TCRs come from an adult in good health. CDR3s leave out the opening cysteine and the closing phenylalanine or tryptophan.

V: TRBV19
CDR3: ASHPGTSVSGANVLT

V: TRBV19
CDR3: ASSNLARGRGYEQF

V: TRBV5-1
CDR3: ASSLVSGGPITDTQY

V: TRBV29-1
CDR3: SVRPDLNYGYT

V: TRBV4-1
CDR3: ASSAYVGVDGYT

V: TRBV7-2
CDR3: ASSLTIEGQFIRAF

V: TRBV10-3
CDR3: AIGTQNTEAF

V: TRBV27
CDR3: ASSSTWGPNYGYT

V: TRBV7-2
CDR3: ASSPGGNTIY

V: TRBV27
CDR3: ASSGQAGNTIY

V: TRBV6-5
CDR3: ASSPLDGSNYGYT

V: TRBV25-1
CDR3: ASSEGGGGMNTEAF

V: TRBV18
CDR3: ASSRTGGSNQPQH

V: TRBV5-4
CDR3: ASSWGGGLAGDDEQF